What follows are 18 T cell receptor beta chains derived from one specimen sequenced in a study of tumor-infiltrating lymphocytes in oesophageal squamous cell carcinoma. MiXCR, applied by TCRdb to the PCR reads, yields one record per CDR3 protein. This table holds about 22,000 distinct CDR3 sequences, about a third found once. Sequences were obtained from esophageal tumor tissue. The source of these receptors is a female donor with esophageal squamous cell carcinoma.

Many counts were recorded for this clonotype. J is TRBJ2-5 and V is TRBV27, with 7 positions matching TRBD2. The V segment lost 3 bases and the J segment 11 bases; nucleotides outside the gene matches: 18. The CDR3 totals 16 residues. CDR1 and CDR2 from the germline V gene are MNHEY and SMNVEV (reference sequence). The CDR3 spells CASSFLLGGPAGEQYF. For the CDR3, the DNA is TGTGCCAGCAGTTTCCTCCTTGGTGGCCCCGCGGGGGAGCAGTACTTC.

This chain uses TRBV7-9 with TRBJ2-7; 10 bases agree with TRBD2. The CDR3 is 15 amino acids. The J segment lost 2 bases and the V segment lost 1 base, leaving 2 bases of the junction unmatched. The germline V gene encodes CDR1 SEHNR and CDR2 FQNEAQ (reference sequence). DNA for the CDR3: TGTGCCAGCAGCTTAGGGACTAGCGGCACCTACGAGCAGTACTTC. Protein sequence: CASSLGTSGTYEQYF. The full variable domain, its missing parts supplied by reference TRBV7-9 and TRBJ2-7, is DTGVSQNPRHKITKRGQNVTFRCDPISEHNRLYWYRQTLGQGPEFLTYFQNEAQLEKSRLLSDRFSAERPKGSFSTLEIQRTEQGDSAMYLCASSLGTSGTYEQYFGPGTRLTVT.

The chain has TRBV12-3 or TRBV12-4 and TRBJ2-1, with 8 bases identical to TRBD1. The V and J ends lost 6 bases and 1 base, in that order; junction bases with no gene match: 5. This CDR3 contains 15 residues. In nucleotides, the CDR3 is TGTGCCAGCAGACTTACAGGGGGGTCCTACAATGAGCAGTTCTTC. This translates into CASRLTGGSYNEQFF.

This clonotype was observed at least ten times. V usage is TRBV7-3 and J usage is TRBJ2-1, with 11 positions matching TRBD2. Losses at the gene ends were 5 bases for V and 1 base for J; bases not matched to a gene: 7. Germline values: CDR1 SGHTA, CDR2 FQGTGA. The CDR3 runs 17 residues. The CDR3 DNA reads as TGTGCCAGCAGCCCGACTAGCGGGATTTGGTCCTACAATGAGCAGTTCTTC. Protein: CASSPTSGIWSYNEQFF.

By share of the sample, this clonotype is medium-sized. This rearrangement joins TRBV6-1 to TRBJ1-2; D is possibly TRBD1 (5 bases). The CDR3 spans 13 residues. Germline-derived CDR1 and CDR2 are MNHNS and SASEGT. With 6 bases removed from V and 6 bases from J, the gap between germline ends came to 14 bases. DNA of the CDR3: TGTGCCAGCAGATCCGGGACGTCGAATGGCTACACCTTC. As protein: CASRSGTSNGYTF.

Sample share makes this clonotype medium-sized (0.01 to 0.1%). The chain employs TRBV7-9 and TRBJ2-6; D unresolved. This CDR3 comprises 16 residues. Trimming removed 3 bases from V and 3 bases from J, with 12 bases in between. From germline, CDR1 is SEHNR and CDR2 FQNEAQ (reference sequence). The CDR3 is CASSFTVPGGANVLTF. As DNA, the CDR3 is TGTGCCAGCAGCTTTACAGTCCCTGGTGGGGCCAACGTCCTGACTTTC.

A remark on this clonotype: The junction differs from germline at one of its ends, possibly a read error. The V gene is TRBV7-6, the J gene TRBJ2-5; no definite D call. This CDR3 is 13 amino acids long. From germline, CDR1 is SGHVS and CDR2 FNYEAQ. Here the CDR3 reads CASSQPEDPSKDF. The CDR3, as DNA: TGTGCCAGCAGTCAACCCGAGGACCCGTCGAAGGACTTC.

This clonotype was found many times. The chain links TRBV12-3 or TRBV12-4 to TRBJ2-1; 12 bases line up with TRBD1. With V trimmed by 7 bases and J by 6 bases, 4 bases remained unmatched. The CDR3 totals 14 residues. The CDR3 loop reads CASKGTGGFNEQFF. The DNA for the CDR3 is TGTGCCAGCAAGGGGACAGGGGGCTTCAATGAGCAGTTCTTC.

The rearrangement joins TRBV15 to TRBJ2-7; 11 nucleotides match TRBD1. The CDR3 is made up of 17 amino acids. V lost 4 bases to trimming and J lost 0 bases; unmatched junction nucleotides: 8. CDR1 LNHNV and CDR2 YYDKDF come from the germline V gene (reference sequence). CDR3 in amino acids: CATSNYRDRGNSYEQYF. DNA of the CDR3: TGTGCCACCAGCAACTACCGGGACAGGGGGAACTCCTACGAGCAGTACTTC. Looking up the rest from reference TRBV15 and TRBJ2-7 gives the full variable domain: DAMVIQNPRYQVTQFGKPVTLSCSQTLNHNVMYWYQQKSSQAPKLLFHYYDKDFNNEADTPDNFQSRRPNTSFCFLDIRSPGLGDTAMYLCATSNYRDRGNSYEQYFGPGTRLTVT.

This clonotype was counted at least ten times. The chain links TRBV7-9 to TRBJ2-7, with 7 nucleotides matching TRBD1. The germline V gene encodes CDR1 SEHNR and CDR2 FQNEAQ (reference sequence). The CDR3 runs to 14 residues. The V and J ends lost 1 base and 7 bases, in that order; junction bases with no gene match: 7. Here the CDR3 DNA reads TGTGCCAGCAGCTTAGGGGACAGATCCAATGAGCAGTACTTC. Translated: CASSLGDRSNEQYF.

As to this clonotype: Being one base from a much bigger clone, this may be a read error. V is TRBV19 and J is TRBJ2-5; D gene ambiguous. V gave up 1 base and J gave up 13 bases, with 16 bases separating them. Germline V gene sequence: CDR1 LNHDA, CDR2 SQIVND (reference sequence). The CDR3 loop spans 13 amino acids. In DNA form, the CDR3 reads TGTGCCAGTAGTATAGGGACGCGGTCGAGCTTGTACTTC. Translation gives CASSIGTRSSLYF. Together with reference TRBV19 and TRBJ2-5, the CDR3 gives the full variable domain: DGGITQSPKYLFRKEGQNVTLSCEQNLNHDAMYWYRQDPGQGLRLIYYSQIVNDFQKGDIAEGYSVSREKKESFPLTVTSAQKNPTAFYLCASSIGTRSSLYFGPGTRLLVL.

Within the sample, this clonotype is medium-sized. The rearrangement uses TRBV10-1 and TRBJ2-3; D ambiguous. This CDR3 is built from 14 residues. V was trimmed by 5 bases and J by 2 bases, leaving 11 bases between them. The germline V gene encodes CDR1 WNHNN and CDR2 SYGVQD (reference sequence). CDR3 coding DNA: TGCGCCAGCAGTAATCGACTGAACACAGATACGCAGTATTTT. Translated: CASSNRLNTDTQYF.

This clonotype has more than one count but fewer than ten. The chain combines TRBV5-4 with TRBJ2-7, with D unresolved. Germline V CDR1 and CDR2: SGHNT, YYREEE (reference sequence). This CDR3 contains 13 residues. The V gene lost 4 bases and the J gene lost 5 bases, with 13 bases spanning the gap. The CDR3 reads CASSASLLNEQYF. The CDR3 region has the DNA TGTGCCAGCAGCGCCAGTCTTTTAAACGAGCAGTACTTC.

The genes are TRBV5-8 and TRBJ2-2, with 7 bases matching TRBD1. This CDR3 comprises 15 residues. V gave up 4 bases and J gave up 4 bases; unmatched junction bases: 7. Germline CDR1 and CDR2: SGHTS and YDEGEE. DNA for the CDR3: TGTGCCAGCAGCGCTGGGGGACAGTTCACCGGGGAGCTGTTTTTT. Protein sequence: CASSAGGQFTGELFF.

Worth noting for this clonotype: Because it lacks the conserved phenylalanine or tryptophan at the end, this CDR3 is likely a read error. Because the CDR3's place on the DNA is in doubt, the DNA is left out and the CDR3 is given as listed by TCRdb. The chain couples TRBV7-2 to TRBJ1-1. CDR1 and CDR2 (germline): SGHTA, FQGNSA. The CDR3 is 21 residues long, counting both termini. The CDR3 protein is CASSLPGLAGGPGAMSSSSGQ.

This clonotype was observed at least ten times. The rearrangement joins TRBV6-6 to TRBJ2-2, with D perhaps matching TRBD1 (5 bases). V was cut by 2 bases and J by 0 bases, with 10 bases left in between. The CDR3 runs to 16 residues. Germline V lookup: CDR1 MNHNY, CDR2 SVGAGI (reference sequence). The CDR3 nucleotides read TGTGCCAGCAGTTACGCAGGGTTCGCGAACACCGGGGAGCTGTTTTTT. This sequence encodes CASSYAGFANTGELFF.

This clonotype has at least ten counts. V and J are TRBV5-4 and TRBJ1-4; 11 bases line up with TRBD1. Trimming at V came to 4 bases and at J to 8 bases, leaving 4 bases not matched to a gene. The CDR3 contains 14 residues. Germline CDR1 and CDR2: SGHNT and YYREEE (reference sequence). The CDR3, as DNA: TGTGCCAGCAGCCCTGGACAGGGGGCCGAAAAACTGTTTTTT. This gives the protein CASSPGQGAEKLFF.

As to this clonotype: Likely a read error: the CDR3 ends without its conserved phenylalanine or tryptophan. The limits of the CDR3 on the DNA are not certain, so only TCRdb's listed CDR3 is given. The chain employs TRBV6-1 and TRBJ2-6; the table's D gene call, TRBD2, was not cross checked with the DNA. The CDR3 spans 17 amino acids, including both terminal residues. The V gene's germline CDR1 is MNHNS and CDR2 SASEGT. The CDR3 loop is CASNRRLAGVVEQYFGA.